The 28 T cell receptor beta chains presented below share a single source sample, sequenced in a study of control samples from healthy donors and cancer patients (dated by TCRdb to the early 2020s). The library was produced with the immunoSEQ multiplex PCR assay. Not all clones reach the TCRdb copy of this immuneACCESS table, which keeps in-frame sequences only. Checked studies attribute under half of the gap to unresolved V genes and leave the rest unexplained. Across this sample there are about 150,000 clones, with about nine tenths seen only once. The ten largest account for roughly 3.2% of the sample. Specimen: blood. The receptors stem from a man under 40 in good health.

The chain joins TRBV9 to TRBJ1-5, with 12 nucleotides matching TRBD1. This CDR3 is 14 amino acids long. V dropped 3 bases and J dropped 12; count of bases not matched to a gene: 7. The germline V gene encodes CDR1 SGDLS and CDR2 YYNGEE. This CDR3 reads CASSEGTGGEVQHF. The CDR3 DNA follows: TGTGCCAGCAGCGAGGGGACAGGGGGCGAGGTCCAGCATTTT.

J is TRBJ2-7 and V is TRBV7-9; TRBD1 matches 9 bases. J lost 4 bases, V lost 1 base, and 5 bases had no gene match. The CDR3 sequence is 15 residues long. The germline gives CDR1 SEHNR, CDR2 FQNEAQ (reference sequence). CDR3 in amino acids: CASSLGMTGGYEQYF. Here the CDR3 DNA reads TGTGCCAGCAGCTTAGGGATGACAGGGGGGTACGAGCAGTACTTC.

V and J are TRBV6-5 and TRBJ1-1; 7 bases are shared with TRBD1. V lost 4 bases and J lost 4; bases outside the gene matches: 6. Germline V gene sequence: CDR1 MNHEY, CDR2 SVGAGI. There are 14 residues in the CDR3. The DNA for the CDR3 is TGTGCCAGCAGTTTTGACAGGGTTGGCACTGAAGCTTTCTTT. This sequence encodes CASSFDRVGTEAFF.

In DNA, the CDR3 is TGTGCCATCAGTGAGACGACAGGGACCCATGAAGCTTTCTTT. Translation: CAISETTGTHEAFF. V gene TRBV10-3 combines with J gene TRBJ1-1; the match to TRBD1 covers 7 bases. The trim removed 2 bases at V and 7 bases at J, leaving 7 bases unmatched. Germline V CDR1 and CDR2: ENHRY, SYGVKD. The CDR3 runs 14 residues.

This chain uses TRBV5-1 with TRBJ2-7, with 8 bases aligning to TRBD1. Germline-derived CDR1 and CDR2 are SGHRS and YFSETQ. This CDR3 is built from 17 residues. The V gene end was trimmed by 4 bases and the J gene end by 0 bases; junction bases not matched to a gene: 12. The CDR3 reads CASSHGGTGGSSYEQYF. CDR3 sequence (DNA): TGCGCCAGCAGCCATGGGGGCACAGGGGGTAGCTCCTACGAGCAGTACTTC.

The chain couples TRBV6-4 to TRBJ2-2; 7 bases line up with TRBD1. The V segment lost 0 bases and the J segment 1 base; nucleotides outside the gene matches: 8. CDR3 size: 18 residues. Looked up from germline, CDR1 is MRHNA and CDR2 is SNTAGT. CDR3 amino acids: CASSDSFLGGQNTGELFF. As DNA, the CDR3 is TGTGCCAGCAGTGACTCGTTTTTAGGGGGCCAGAACACCGGGGAGCTGTTTTTT.

The CDR3 region has the DNA TGTGCCAGCAGTTTCGGCAGGTCCACTGAAGCTTTCTTT. Translation gives CASSFGRSTEAFF. The chain recombines TRBV12-3 or TRBV12-4 with TRBJ1-1, with D unclear. The V and J ends lost 3 bases and 4 bases respectively, with 9 bases between them. This CDR3 is 13 amino acids long.

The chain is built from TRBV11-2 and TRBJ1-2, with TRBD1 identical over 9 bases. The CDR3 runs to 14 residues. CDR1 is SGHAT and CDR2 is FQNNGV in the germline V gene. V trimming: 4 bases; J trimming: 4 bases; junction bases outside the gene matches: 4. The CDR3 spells CASSSTGGGYGYTF. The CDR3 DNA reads TGTGCCAGCAGCTCTACAGGGGGCGGCTATGGCTACACCTTC.

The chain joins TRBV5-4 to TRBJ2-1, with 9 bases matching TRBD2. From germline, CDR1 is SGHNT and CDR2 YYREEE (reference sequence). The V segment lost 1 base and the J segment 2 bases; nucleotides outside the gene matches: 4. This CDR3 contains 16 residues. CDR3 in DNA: TGTGCCAGCAGCTTGCCCTTAGCGGGGGCCTACAATGAGCAGTTCTTC. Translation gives CASSLPLAGAYNEQFF.

The DNA for the CDR3 is TGTGCCAGCTCACCGAGGGTAGGGAGTGTTGACTCCTACGAGCAGTACTTC. This codes for CASSPRVGSVDSYEQYF. The V call is TRBV18, the J call TRBJ2-7, with D maybe TRBD2 (5 bases). V shed 3 bases and J shed 0 bases, with 18 bases lying between them. The CDR3 is 17 amino acids. CDR1 is KGHSH, CDR2 LQKENI, per germline.

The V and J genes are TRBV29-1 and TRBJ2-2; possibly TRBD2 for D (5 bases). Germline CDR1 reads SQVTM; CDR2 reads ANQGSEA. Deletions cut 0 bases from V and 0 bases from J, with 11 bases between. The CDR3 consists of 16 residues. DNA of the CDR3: TGCAGCGTTGAAGATGATCGGGGTACGAACACCGGGGAGCTGTTTTTT. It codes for CSVEDDRGTNTGELFF.

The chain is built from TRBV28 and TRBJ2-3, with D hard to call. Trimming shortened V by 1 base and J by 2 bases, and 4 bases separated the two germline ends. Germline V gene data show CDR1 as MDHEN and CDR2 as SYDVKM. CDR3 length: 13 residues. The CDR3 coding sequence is TGTGCCAGCAGTTTATCCCCCACAGATACGCAGTATTTT. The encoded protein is CASSLSPTDTQYF.

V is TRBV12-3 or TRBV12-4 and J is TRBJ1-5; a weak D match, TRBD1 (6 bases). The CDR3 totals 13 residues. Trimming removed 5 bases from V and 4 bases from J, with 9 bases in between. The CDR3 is CASSPQGNQPQHF. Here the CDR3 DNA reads TGTGCCAGCAGTCCTCAGGGGAATCAGCCCCAGCATTTT.

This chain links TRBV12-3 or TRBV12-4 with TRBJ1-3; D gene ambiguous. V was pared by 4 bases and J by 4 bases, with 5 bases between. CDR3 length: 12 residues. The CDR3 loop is CASSSGGNTIYF. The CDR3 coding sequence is TGTGCCAGCAGTTCGGGAGGAAACACCATATATTTT.

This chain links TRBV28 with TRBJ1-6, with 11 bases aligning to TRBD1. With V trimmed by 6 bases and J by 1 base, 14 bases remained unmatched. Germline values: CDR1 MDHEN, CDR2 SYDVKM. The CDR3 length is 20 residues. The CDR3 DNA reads TGTGCCAGCAGACCAATACCGGGACAGGGGGTAGGATCCTATAATTCACCCCTCCACTTT. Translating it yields CASRPIPGQGVGSYNSPLHF.

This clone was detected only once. CDR3 residues: CASSSSGGAVTDTQYF. Here the CDR3 DNA reads TGTGCCAGCAGCTCTTCCGGGGGGGCCGTCACAGATACGCAGTATTTT. The chain combines TRBV9 with TRBJ2-3; 8 bases agree with TRBD2. Germline V gene data show CDR1 as SGDLS and CDR2 as YYNGEE. Unmatched junction bases numbered 9, after V lost 4 bases and J lost 2 bases. The CDR3 runs 16 residues.

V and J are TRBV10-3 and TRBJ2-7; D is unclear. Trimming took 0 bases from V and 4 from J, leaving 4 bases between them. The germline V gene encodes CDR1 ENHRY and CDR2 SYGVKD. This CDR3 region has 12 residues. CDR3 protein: CAISESEYEQYF. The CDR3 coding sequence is TGTGCCATCAGTGAGTCCGAATACGAGCAGTACTTC.

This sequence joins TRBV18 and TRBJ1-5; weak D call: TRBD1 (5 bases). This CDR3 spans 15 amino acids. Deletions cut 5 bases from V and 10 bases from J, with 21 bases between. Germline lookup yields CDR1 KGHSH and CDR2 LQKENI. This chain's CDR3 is CASSSLGTFLTPQHF. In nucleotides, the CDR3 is TGTGCCAGCTCATCGCTTGGGACCTTCCTAACTCCCCAGCATTTT.

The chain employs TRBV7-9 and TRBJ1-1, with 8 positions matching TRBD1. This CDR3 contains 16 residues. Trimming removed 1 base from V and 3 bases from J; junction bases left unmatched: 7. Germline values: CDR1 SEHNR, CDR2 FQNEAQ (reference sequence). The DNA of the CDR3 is TGTGCCAGCAGCTTAGATAGAAAGACAGGGGACACTGAAGCTTTCTTT. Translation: CASSLDRKTGDTEAFF.

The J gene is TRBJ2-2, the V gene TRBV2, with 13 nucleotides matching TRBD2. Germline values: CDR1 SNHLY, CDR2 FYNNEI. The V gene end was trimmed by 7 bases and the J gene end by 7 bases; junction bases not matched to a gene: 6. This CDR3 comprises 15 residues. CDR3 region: CASTRTSGGGGELFF. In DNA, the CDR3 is TGTGCCAGCACCAGGACTAGCGGGGGCGGCGGGGAGCTGTTTTTT. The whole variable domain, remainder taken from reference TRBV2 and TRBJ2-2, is EPEVTQTPSHQVTQMGQEVILRCVPISNHLYFYWYRQILGQKVEFLVSFYNNEISEKSEIFDDQFSVERPDGSNFTLKIRSTKLEDSAMYFCASTRTSGGGGELFFGEGSRLTVL.

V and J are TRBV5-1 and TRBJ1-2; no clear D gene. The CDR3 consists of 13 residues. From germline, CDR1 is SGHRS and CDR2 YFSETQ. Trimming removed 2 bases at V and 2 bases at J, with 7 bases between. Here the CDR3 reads CASSFDGNYGYTF. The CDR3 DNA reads TGCGCCAGCAGCTTTGACGGGAACTATGGCTACACCTTC. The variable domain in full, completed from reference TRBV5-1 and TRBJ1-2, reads KAGVTQTPRYLIKTRGQQVTLSCSPISGHRSVSWYQQTPGQGLQFLFEYFSETQRNKGNFPGRFSGRQFSNSRSEMNVSTLELGDSALYLCASSFDGNYGYTFGSGTRLTVV.

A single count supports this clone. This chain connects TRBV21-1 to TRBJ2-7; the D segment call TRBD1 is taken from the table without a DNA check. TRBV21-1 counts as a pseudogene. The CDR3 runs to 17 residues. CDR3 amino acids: CASTFNRSGTHSYEQYF. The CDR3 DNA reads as TGTGCCAGCACATTCAACCGATCCGGGACACACTCCTACGAGCAGTACTTC.

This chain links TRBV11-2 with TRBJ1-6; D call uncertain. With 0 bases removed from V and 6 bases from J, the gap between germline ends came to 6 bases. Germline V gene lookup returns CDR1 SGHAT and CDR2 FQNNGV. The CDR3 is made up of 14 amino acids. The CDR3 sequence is CASSLDHSNSPLHF. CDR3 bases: TGTGCCAGCAGCTTAGATCACAGTAATTCACCCCTCCACTTT.

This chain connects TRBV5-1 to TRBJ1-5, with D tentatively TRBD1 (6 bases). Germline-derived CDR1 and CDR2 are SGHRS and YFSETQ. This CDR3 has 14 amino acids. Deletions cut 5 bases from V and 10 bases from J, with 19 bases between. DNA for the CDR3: TGCGCCAGCAGTTATGGACAGCCGGGAGTTCCCCAGCATTTT. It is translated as CASSYGQPGVPQHF.

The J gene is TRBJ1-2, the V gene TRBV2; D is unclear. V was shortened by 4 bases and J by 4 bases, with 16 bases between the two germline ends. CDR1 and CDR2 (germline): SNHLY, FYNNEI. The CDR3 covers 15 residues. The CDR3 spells CASSVSQGGSYGYTF. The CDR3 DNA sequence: TGTGCCAGCAGTGTATCCCAAGGAGGAAGCTATGGCTACACCTTC.

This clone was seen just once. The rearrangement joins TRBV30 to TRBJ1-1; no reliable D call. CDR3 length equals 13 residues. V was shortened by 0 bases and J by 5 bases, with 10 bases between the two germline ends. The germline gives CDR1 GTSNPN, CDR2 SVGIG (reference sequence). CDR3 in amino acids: CAWSVGQWTEAFF. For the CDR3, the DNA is TGTGCCTGGAGTGTTGGGCAATGGACTGAAGCTTTCTTT.

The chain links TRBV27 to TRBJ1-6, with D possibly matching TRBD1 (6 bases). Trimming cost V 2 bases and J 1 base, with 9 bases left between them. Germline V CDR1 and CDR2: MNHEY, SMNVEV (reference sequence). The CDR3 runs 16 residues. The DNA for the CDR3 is TGTGCCAGCAGTTTAGCCAGGGGATCCTATAATTCACCCCTCCACTTT. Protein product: CASSLARGSYNSPLHF.

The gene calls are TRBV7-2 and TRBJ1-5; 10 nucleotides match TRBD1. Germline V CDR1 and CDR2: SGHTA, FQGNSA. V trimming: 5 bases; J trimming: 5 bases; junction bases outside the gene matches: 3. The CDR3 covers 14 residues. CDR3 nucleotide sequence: TGTGCCAGCAGCATGACAGGGGGCTATCAGCCCCAGCATTTT. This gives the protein CASSMTGGYQPQHF.